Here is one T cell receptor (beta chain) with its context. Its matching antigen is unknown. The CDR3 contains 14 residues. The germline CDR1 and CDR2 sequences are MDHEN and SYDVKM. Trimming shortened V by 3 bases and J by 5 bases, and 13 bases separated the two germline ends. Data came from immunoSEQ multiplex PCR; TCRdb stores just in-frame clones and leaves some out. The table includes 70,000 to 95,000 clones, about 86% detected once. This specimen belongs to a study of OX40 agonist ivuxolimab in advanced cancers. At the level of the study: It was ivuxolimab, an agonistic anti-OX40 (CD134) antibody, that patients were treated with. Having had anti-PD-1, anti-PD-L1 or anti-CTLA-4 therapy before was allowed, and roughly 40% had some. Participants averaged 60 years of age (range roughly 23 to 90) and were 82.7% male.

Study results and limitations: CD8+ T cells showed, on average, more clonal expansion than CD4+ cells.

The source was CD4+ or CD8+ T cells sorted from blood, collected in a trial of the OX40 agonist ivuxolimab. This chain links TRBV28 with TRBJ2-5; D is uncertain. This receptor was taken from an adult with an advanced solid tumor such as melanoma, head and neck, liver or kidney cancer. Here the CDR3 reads CASSFSTLPETQYF. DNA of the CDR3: TGTGCCAGCAGTTTCTCTACCCTGCCGGAGACCCAGTACTTC.